The 3 T cell receptor beta chains given below trace back to one sample, sequenced in a study of T cell repertoires and HLA-DP antigens. Generated by immunoSEQ multiplex PCR, the TCRdb table keeps only in-frame clones and is missing some. Of about 73,000 clones in the sample, 80% were seen once. For these receptors, no antigen is known. Sequencing was performed on CD4+ T cells from PBMCs. These receptors originate from a man aged 55 to 70 in good health and CMV-seronegative.

This rearrangement joins TRBV29-1 to TRBJ2-5, with D uncertain. The germline gives CDR1 SQVTM, CDR2 ANQGSEA. Trimming left V 2 bases short and J 5 bases short, with 15 bases between. The CDR3 consists of 14 residues. This CDR3 is CSVEPSLGWETQYF. For the CDR3, the DNA is TGCAGCGTTGAACCGTCCCTGGGTTGGGAGACCCAGTACTTC.

This clone appeared a single time. The chain is built from TRBV6-6 and TRBJ2-7; D unclear. Trimming removed 3 bases from V and 0 bases from J, with 6 bases in between. CDR3 size: 13 residues. Germline assignment: CDR1 MNHNY and CDR2 SVGAGI (reference sequence). The CDR3 region is CASSYAPSYEQYV. For the CDR3, the DNA is TGTGCCAGCAGTTATGCACCCTCCTACGAGCAGTACGTC.

The V gene is TRBV6-6, the J gene TRBJ2-3; D remains ambiguous. Per the germline V gene, CDR1 is MNHNY and CDR2 is SVGAGI (reference sequence). The germline V and J ends were trimmed by 6 bases and 4 bases, with 14 bases remaining between them. The CDR3 runs to 14 residues. The CDR3 loop reads CASSSSDRSDTQYF. The CDR3 region has the DNA TGTGCCAGCAGCTCCTCGGACCGTTCAGATACGCAGTATTTT.